This T cell receptor beta chain was identified in a study of CD8 T cells in Susac syndrome. RNA, at about 0.5 to 1 ug, was reverse transcribed with random hexamers. MiXCR was run by TCRdb on the immunoSEQ multiplex PCR reads, yielding one entry per CDR3 protein. Here the sample spans about 300,000 distinct CDR3 sequences, 70% to 90% being singletons. Germline CDR1 is SGHRS and CDR2 is YFSETQ. The CDR3 is 17 residues long. Trimming took 0 bases from V and 0 from J, leaving 15 bases between them. The sample consisted of CD8+ T cells from PBMCs. V and J are TRBV5-1 and TRBJ1-1, with D hard to call. The TCR sequence derives from a human donor with multiple sclerosis. The CDR3 loop is CASSLVSTLGMNTEAFF. Written as DNA, the CDR3 is TGCGCCAGCAGCTTGGTCTCGACACTAGGAATGAACACTGAAGCTTTCTTT.